This entry lists 27 T cell receptor beta chains sequenced from one sample in a study of T cells after posttransplantation cyclophosphamide. The repertoire was sequenced with immunoSEQ multiplex PCR; TCRdb's copy has only in-frame clones and lacks some. The table lists roughly 15,000 clones, 80% to 90% of them singletons, with less than 4% in the top ten. Control samples came 1 year after myeloablative marrow transplants with methotrexate plus calcineurin inhibitor. The sequencing here drew on PBMCs, taken after an allogeneic stem cell transplant with a calcineurin inhibitor and methotrexate. All receptors come from a male patient in his fifties or sixties who received an allogeneic stem cell transplant from an unrelated donor, was CMV-positive, and had chronic GVHD only. Some T cells may trace back to the graft donor.

This sequence joins TRBV29-1 and TRBJ1-1; D not certain. CDR3 length: 12 amino acids. V lost 8 bases and J 4 bases, leaving 14 bases between the germline ends. The germline CDR1 and CDR2 sequences are SQVTM and ANQGSEA. CDR3 protein: CSSGIGTTEAFF. The DNA for the CDR3 is TGCAGCAGCGGGATCGGAACCACTGAAGCTTTCTTT.

This clone has a handful of counts. The chain is built from TRBV11-3 and TRBJ2-1; D call uncertain. This CDR3 comprises 12 residues. CDR1 is SGHNT and CDR2 is YENEEA in the germline V gene. Trimming pared 2 bases from V and 6 bases from J, leaving 5 bases between. The CDR3 loop reads CASSLPGNEQFF. The CDR3, as DNA: TGTGCCAGCAGCTTACCGGGCAATGAGCAGTTCTTC.

This clone was recorded once. The rearrangement links TRBV28 to TRBJ2-7; D is possibly TRBD2 (5 bases). V was cut by 3 bases and J by 4 bases, with 7 bases left in between. This CDR3 has 12 amino acids. From germline, CDR1 is MDHEN and CDR2 SYDVKM. CDR3 nucleotide sequence: TGTGCCAGCAGTTTCTCGGGATACGAGCAGTACTTC. It specifies CASSFSGYEQYF.

The gene calls are TRBV19 and TRBJ2-7; D is undetermined. This CDR3 is 13 amino acids long. Germline V gene data show CDR1 as LNHDA and CDR2 as SQIVND (reference sequence). V lost 6 bases and J lost 1, with 10 bases in between. CDR3 loop: CASSGAVSYEQYF. CDR3 in DNA: TGTGCCAGTAGCGGCGCGGTTTCCTACGAGCAGTACTTC.

This sequence joins TRBV29-1 and TRBJ1-5; D remains unclear. V was shortened by 5 bases and J by 2 bases, with 7 bases between the two germline ends. The germline gives CDR1 SQVTM, CDR2 ANQGSEA. This CDR3 spans 12 amino acids. The CDR3 DNA reads TGCAGCGTTTTAGTGGGCAATCAGCCCCAGCATTTT. It yields the protein CSVLVGNQPQHF. Combining the CDR3 with reference TRBV29-1 and TRBJ1-5 gives the whole variable domain SAVISQKPSRDICQRGTSLTIQCQVDSQVTMMFWYRQQPGQSLTLIATANQGSEATYESGFVIDKFPISRPNLTFSTLTVSNMSPEDSSIYLCSVLVGNQPQHFGDGTRLSIL.

V and J are TRBV7-9 and TRBJ2-3, with D perhaps matching TRBD2 (5 bases). V gave up 3 bases and J gave up 6 bases, with 13 bases separating them. The V gene's germline CDR1 is SEHNR and CDR2 FQNEAQ (reference sequence). The CDR3 consists of 14 residues. CDR3 amino acids: CASSFDPAGDTQYF. CDR3 nucleotides: TGTGCCAGCAGCTTTGACCCCGCGGGCGATACGCAGTATTTT.

This clone appeared a few times. The chain employs TRBV6-6 and TRBJ1-2; no reliable D call. The CDR3 has 14 amino acids. Germline CDR1 MNHNY, CDR2 SVGAGI (reference sequence). Trimming pared 0 bases from V and 8 bases from J, leaving 13 bases between. The CDR3 spells CASSYSQTFGGYTF. DNA for the CDR3: TGTGCCAGCAGTTACTCCCAGACATTTGGCGGCTACACCTTC.

This clone was counted between two and nine times. The chain links TRBV5-6 to TRBJ1-1; D is uncertain. CDR1 SGHDT and CDR2 YYEEEE come from the germline V gene. Trimming stripped 2 bases from V and 8 bases from J, with 13 bases between. The length of the CDR3 is 13 residues. The CDR3 is CASSFWSLPEAFF. The CDR3 bases are TGTGCCAGCAGCTTTTGGAGCCTTCCCGAAGCTTTCTTT.

The genes are TRBV5-1 and TRBJ2-5; 10 bases line up with TRBD2. The V segment lost 4 bases and the J segment 4 bases; nucleotides outside the gene matches: 10. Germline CDR1 reads SGHRS; CDR2 reads YFSETQ. The CDR3 spans 16 residues. The CDR3, as DNA: TGCGCCAGCAGCCCCGCCGGGGTAGCGGGGGGAGAGACCCAGTACTTC. Amino acids: CASSPAGVAGGETQYF.

The V and J genes are TRBV15 and TRBJ2-7; 14 nucleotides align to TRBD2. In germline, CDR1 is LNHNV, CDR2 YYDKDF (reference sequence). The CDR3 runs 16 residues. Germline trimming cut 4 bases from V and 1 base from J; bases unmatched to any gene: 3. The CDR3 DNA sequence: TGTGCCACCAGCAAGGGACTAGCGGGAGCGTCCTACGAGCAGTACTTC. Protein: CATSKGLAGASYEQYF.

The rearrangement uses TRBV4-3 and TRBJ2-7; weak D call: TRBD1 (5 bases). Germline CDR1 reads LGHNA; CDR2 reads YSLEER. Between the trimmed V and J ends, which lost 2 bases and 4 bases, there was a span of 18 bases. The CDR3 has 16 residues. CDR3 sequence (DNA): TGCGCCAGCAGCCAAAACCAGGGCAATGTCGGGTACGAGCAGTACTTC. This sequence encodes CASSQNQGNVGYEQYF.

The chain is built from TRBV25-1 and TRBJ2-1, with TRBD2 matching 13 bases. CDR1 is MGHDK, CDR2 SYGVNS, per germline. Losses at the gene ends were 3 bases for V and 5 bases for J; bases not matched to a gene: 4. CDR3 length: 16 residues. DNA for the CDR3: TGTGCCAGCAGTGACCCCACTAGCGGGAGGGACAATGAGCAGTTCTTC. It is translated as CASSDPTSGRDNEQFF.

The chain carries TRBV7-9 and TRBJ2-7, with a tentative D call TRBD2 (5 bases). V was clipped by 5 bases and J by 6 bases, with 17 bases between them. Germline V gene sequence: CDR1 SEHNR, CDR2 FQNEAQ (reference sequence). This CDR3 has 14 amino acids. The CDR3 nucleotides read TGTGCCAGCAGCGCGAAGCGCGGTGGAGGCGAGCAGTACTTC. Translated, it gives CASSAKRGGGEQYF.

The rearrangement links TRBV7-2 to TRBJ2-4; D unresolved. V was pared by 1 base and J by 7 bases, with 14 bases between. CDR3 length equals 15 residues. The germline V gene has CDR1 SGHTA and CDR2 FQGNSA. CDR3 sequence reads: CASSLDFGGSNIQYF. CDR3 nucleotides: TGTGCCAGCAGCTTAGATTTCGGCGGTTCGAACATTCAGTACTTC.

The chain has TRBV4-1 and TRBJ1-4; the D gene is possibly TRBD1 (6 bases). Trimming cost V 4 bases and J 0 bases, with 12 bases left between them. The CDR3 has 16 residues. Germline V gives CDR1 MGHRA, CDR2 YSYEKL. The CDR3, as DNA: TGCGCCAGCAGCCTAACGGGACACCCAACTAATGAAAAACTGTTTTTT. Translating it yields CASSLTGHPTNEKLFF.

The CDR3 spells CASSYFSAGRAGTQYF. For the CDR3, the DNA is TGTGCCAGCAGTTACTTCAGCGCCGGGCGGGCGGGGACCCAGTACTTC. This chain links TRBV6-5 with TRBJ2-5, with a tentative D call TRBD2 (5 bases). V lost 1 base to trimming and J lost 7 bases, with 19 bases between them. The CDR3 has 16 residues. From germline, CDR1 is MNHEY and CDR2 SVGAGI.

The chain links TRBV9 to TRBJ1-6; TRBD1 agrees at 8 bases. Trimming at V came to 4 bases and at J to 8 bases, leaving 8 bases not matched to a gene. Germline values: CDR1 SGDLS, CDR2 YYNGEE. The CDR3 is 15 residues long. Here the CDR3 reads CASSSTGGSDSPLHF. CDR3 coding DNA: TGTGCCAGCAGCTCCACAGGGGGTAGTGATTCACCCCTCCACTTT.

This chain links TRBV5-1 with TRBJ2-1; TRBD2 agrees at 7 bases. Looked up from germline, CDR1 is SGHRS and CDR2 is YFSETQ. The length of the CDR3 is 15 residues. With 5 bases clipped from V and 3 bases from J, the junction kept 8 bases outside the gene matches. CDR3: CASRKEASGYNEQFF. Here the CDR3 DNA reads TGCGCCAGCAGGAAGGAGGCTAGCGGCTACAATGAGCAGTTCTTC. The variable domain in full, completed from reference TRBV5-1 and TRBJ2-1, reads KAGVTQTPRYLIKTRGQQVTLSCSPISGHRSVSWYQQTPGQGLQFLFEYFSETQRNKGNFPGRFSGRQFSNSRSEMNVSTLELGDSALYLCASRKEASGYNEQFFGPGTRLTVL.

The genes are TRBV6-6 and TRBJ2-3; a weak D match, TRBD2 (6 bases). The V and J ends lost 4 bases and 2 bases respectively, with 16 bases between them. Looked up from germline, CDR1 is MNHNY and CDR2 is SVGAGI (reference sequence). CDR3 size: 16 residues. The CDR3: CASSSLWGEPTDTQYF. The DNA for the CDR3 is TGTGCCAGCAGTTCCCTGTGGGGGGAGCCCACAGATACGCAGTATTTT.

The chain uses TRBV7-2 and TRBJ1-2; perhaps TRBD1 as D (6 bases). Trimming cost V 0 bases and J 8 bases, with 16 bases left between them. The CDR3 is made up of 15 amino acids. Germline V lookup: CDR1 SGHTA, CDR2 FQGNSA. The chain's CDR3 is CASSLAPDMGAGYTF. CDR3 coding DNA: TGTGCCAGCAGCTTAGCGCCCGACATGGGGGCCGGCTACACCTTC.

With respect to this clone: Compared with germline, one end of the junction differs, possibly owing to a read error. Other DNA sequences in the sample encode the same CDR3. The chain combines TRBV13 with TRBJ2-1; TRBD1 might be the D (6 bases). Germline V gives CDR1 PRHDT, CDR2 FYEKMQ (reference sequence). CDR3 length equals 14 residues. The CDR3 spells CASWLGAKRNEQFF. The CDR3 DNA sequence: TGTGCCAGTTGGTTGGGGGCAAAGCGCAATGAGCAATTCTTC.

This clone has only a few counts. This chain links TRBV10-3 with TRBJ1-2, with 8 bases aligning to TRBD1. V lost 0 bases to trimming and J lost 6 bases; unmatched junction nucleotides: 3. Germline CDR1 is ENHRY and CDR2 is SYGVKD. The CDR3 sequence is 14 residues long. As DNA, the CDR3 is TGTGCCATCAGTGAGTCGTCAGGGGGCCATGGCTACACCTTC. This codes for CAISESSGGHGYTF.

V and J are TRBV7-7 and TRBJ1-3, with D uncertain. The germline gives CDR1 SSHAT, CDR2 FNYEAQ (reference sequence). The CDR3 runs to 13 residues. The CDR3 is CALTKSSGNTIYF. The CDR3 DNA is TGTGCTCTTACAAAAAGCTCTGGAAACACCATATATTTT.

The V call is TRBV7-6, the J call TRBJ1-5; D call uncertain. CDR1 and CDR2 (germline): SGHVS, FNYEAQ. There are 16 residues in the CDR3. The V end was cut by 8 bases, the J end by 1 base, with 18 bases between. This chain's CDR3 is CASRAYPDMSNQPQHF. The CDR3 region has the DNA TGTGCCAGCCGAGCTTATCCCGATATGAGCAATCAGCCCCAGCATTTT.

This chain links TRBV11-3 with TRBJ2-7; D is possibly TRBD1 (6 bases). Trimming removed 5 bases at V and 4 bases at J, with 9 bases between. The CDR3 is made up of 12 amino acids. In germline, CDR1 is SGHNT, CDR2 YENEEA. The CDR3 here is CASSSDRYEQYF. CDR3 in DNA: TGTGCCAGCAGCAGCGACAGGTACGAGCAGTACTTC.

The V call is TRBV27, the J call TRBJ2-7, with 8 bases identical to TRBD1. The CDR3 is 12 amino acids. Per germline, CDR1 MNHEY and CDR2 SMNVEV (reference sequence). Trimming at V came to 5 bases and at J to 6 bases, leaving 3 bases not matched to a gene. DNA of the CDR3: TGTGCCAGCAGTACAGGGGGGTCCGAGCAGTACTTC. As protein: CASSTGGSEQYF.

The chain uses TRBV6-4 and TRBJ2-2; the match to TRBD1 covers 9 bases. The CDR3 is 17 amino acids. CDR1 and CDR2 (germline): MRHNA, SNTAGT. Trimming took 11 bases from V and 6 from J; bases not matched to a gene: 19. CDR3 protein: CAGPPPAGQGNSGELFF. Here the CDR3 DNA reads TGTGCCGGCCCTCCCCCAGCGGGACAGGGAAATTCCGGGGAGCTGTTTTTT.